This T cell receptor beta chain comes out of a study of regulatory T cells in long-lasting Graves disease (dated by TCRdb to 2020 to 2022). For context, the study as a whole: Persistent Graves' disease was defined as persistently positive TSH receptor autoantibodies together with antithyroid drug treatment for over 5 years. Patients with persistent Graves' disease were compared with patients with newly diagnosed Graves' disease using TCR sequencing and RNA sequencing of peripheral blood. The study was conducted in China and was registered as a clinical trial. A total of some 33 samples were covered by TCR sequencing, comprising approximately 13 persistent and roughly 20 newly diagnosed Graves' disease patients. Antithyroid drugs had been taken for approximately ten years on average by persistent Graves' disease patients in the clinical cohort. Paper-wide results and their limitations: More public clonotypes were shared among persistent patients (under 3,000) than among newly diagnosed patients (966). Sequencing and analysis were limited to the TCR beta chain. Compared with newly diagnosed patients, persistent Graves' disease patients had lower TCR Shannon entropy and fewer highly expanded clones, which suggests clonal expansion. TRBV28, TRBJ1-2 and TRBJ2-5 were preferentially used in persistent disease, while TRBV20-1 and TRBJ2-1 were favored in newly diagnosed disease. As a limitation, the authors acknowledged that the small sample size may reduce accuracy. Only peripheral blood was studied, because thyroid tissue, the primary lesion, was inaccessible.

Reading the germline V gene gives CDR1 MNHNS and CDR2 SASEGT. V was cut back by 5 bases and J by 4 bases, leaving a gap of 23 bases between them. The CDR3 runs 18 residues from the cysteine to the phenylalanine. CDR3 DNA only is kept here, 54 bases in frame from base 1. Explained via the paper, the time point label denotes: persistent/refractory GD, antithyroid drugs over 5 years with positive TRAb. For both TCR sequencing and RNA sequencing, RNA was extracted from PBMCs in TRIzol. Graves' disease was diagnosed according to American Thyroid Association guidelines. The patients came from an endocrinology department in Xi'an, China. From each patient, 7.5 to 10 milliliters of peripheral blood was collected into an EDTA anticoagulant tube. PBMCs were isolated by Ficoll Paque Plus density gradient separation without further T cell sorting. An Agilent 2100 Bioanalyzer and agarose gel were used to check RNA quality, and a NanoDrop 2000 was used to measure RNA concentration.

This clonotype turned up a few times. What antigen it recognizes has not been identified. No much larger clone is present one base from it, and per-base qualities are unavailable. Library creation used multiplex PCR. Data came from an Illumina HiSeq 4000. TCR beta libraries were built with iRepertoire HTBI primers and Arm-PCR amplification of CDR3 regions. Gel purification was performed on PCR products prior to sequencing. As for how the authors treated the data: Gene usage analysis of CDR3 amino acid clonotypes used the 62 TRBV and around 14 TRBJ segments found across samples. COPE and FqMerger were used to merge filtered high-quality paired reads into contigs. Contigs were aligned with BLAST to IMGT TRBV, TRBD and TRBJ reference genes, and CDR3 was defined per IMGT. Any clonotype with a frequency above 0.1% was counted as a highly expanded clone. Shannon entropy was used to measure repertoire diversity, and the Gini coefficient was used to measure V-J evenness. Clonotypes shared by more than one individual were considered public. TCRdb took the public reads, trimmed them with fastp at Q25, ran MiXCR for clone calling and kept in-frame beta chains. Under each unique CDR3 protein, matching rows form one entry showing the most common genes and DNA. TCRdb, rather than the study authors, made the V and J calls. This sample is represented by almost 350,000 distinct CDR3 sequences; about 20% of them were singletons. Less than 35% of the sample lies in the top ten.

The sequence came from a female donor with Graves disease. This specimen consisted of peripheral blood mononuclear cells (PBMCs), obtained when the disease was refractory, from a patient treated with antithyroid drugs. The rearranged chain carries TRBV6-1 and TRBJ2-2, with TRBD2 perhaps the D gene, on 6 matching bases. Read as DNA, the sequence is TGTGCCAGCAGTCCCTCGGCTTTTGCGGGGCTTCTCACCGGGGAGCTGTTTTTT. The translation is CASSPSAFAGLLTGELFF.